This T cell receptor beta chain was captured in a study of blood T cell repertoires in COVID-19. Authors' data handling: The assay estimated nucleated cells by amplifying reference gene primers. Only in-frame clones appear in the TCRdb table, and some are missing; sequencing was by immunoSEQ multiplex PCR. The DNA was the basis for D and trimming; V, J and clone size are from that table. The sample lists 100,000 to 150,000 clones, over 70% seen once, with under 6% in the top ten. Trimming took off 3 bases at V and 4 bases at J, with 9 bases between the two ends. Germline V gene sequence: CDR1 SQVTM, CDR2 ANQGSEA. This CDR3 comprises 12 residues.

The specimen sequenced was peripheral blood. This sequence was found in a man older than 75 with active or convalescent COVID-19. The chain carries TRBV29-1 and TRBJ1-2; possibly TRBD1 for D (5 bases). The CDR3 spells CSVDGGSYGYTF. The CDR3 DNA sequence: TGCAGCGTTGACGGGGGAAGCTATGGCTACACCTTC.